Below, 17 T cell receptor beta chains from the same sample are listed, as sequenced in a study of glioma-infiltrating T cells. The iRepertoire nested amplicon-rescue multiplex PCR amplified TCR alpha and beta CDR3s from RNA. A single record per CDR3 protein comes from TCRdb applying MiXCR to the multiplex PCR reads. The sample consists of about 130,000 distinct CDR3 sequences, about 22% of them appearing once. The sample comprised glioma tissue, nonneoplastic brain tissue, or PBMCs (not recorded which). The receptor set was obtained from a human donor with low-grade glioma or glioblastoma, undergoing nonglioma brain surgery, or in good health (not recorded which).

This clonotype was picked up many times. The chain has TRBV14 and TRBJ1-2; D not resolved. The CDR3 totals 13 residues. Germline-derived CDR1 and CDR2 are SGHDN and FVKESK. Trimming removed 3 bases at V and 8 bases at J, with 13 bases between. CDR3 sequence: CASSQRRTVGYTF. As DNA, the CDR3 is TGTGCCAGCAGCCAGCGACGGACGGTAGGCTACACCTTC.

This sequence joins TRBV3-1 and TRBJ2-3; 7 nucleotides agree with TRBD2. Germline lookup yields CDR1 LGHDT and CDR2 YNNKEL (reference sequence). The V and J ends lost 3 bases and 6 bases, in that order; junction bases with no gene match: 3. This CDR3 is 13 amino acids long. The CDR3 loop reads CASSQLLADTQYF. In DNA form, the CDR3 reads TGTGCCAGCAGCCAGTTACTAGCGGATACGCAGTATTTT.

The chain recombines TRBV3-1 with TRBJ1-1; no reliable D call. CDR3 length: 13 amino acids. CDR1 and CDR2 from the germline V gene are LGHDT and YNNKEL (reference sequence). V shed 1 base and J shed 7 bases, with 10 bases lying between them. This chain's CDR3 is CASSQGRSIEAFF. Written as DNA, the CDR3 is TGTGCCAGCAGCCAAGGCCGATCGATTGAAGCTTTCTTT.

This clonotype was found many times. The V call is TRBV18, the J call TRBJ1-1; 7 bases are shared with TRBD1. The CDR3 totals 15 residues. V lost 5 bases and J lost 0; bases outside the gene matches: 6. Germline CDR1 and CDR2: KGHSH and LQKENI. The CDR3: CASSSGRGMNTEAFF. The CDR3 nucleotides are TGTGCCAGCTCATCGGGCAGGGGGATGAACACTGAAGCTTTCTTT.

This clonotype was observed a handful of times. V is TRBV7-9 and J is TRBJ2-1, with D tentatively TRBD2 (5 bases). The CDR3 covers 15 residues. Looked up from germline, CDR1 is SEHNR and CDR2 is FQNEAQ (reference sequence). V was clipped by 0 bases and J by 0 bases, with 6 bases between them. CDR3 coding DNA: TGTGCCAGCAGCTTAGCAGGGAGCTCCTACAATGAGCAGTTCTTC. Translated: CASSLAGSSYNEQFF.

The chain is built from TRBV6-1 and TRBJ2-7, with TRBD1 identical over 9 bases. There are 14 residues in the CDR3. With 6 bases clipped from V and 4 bases from J, the junction kept 7 bases outside the gene matches. CDR1 is MNHNS and CDR2 is SASEGT in the germline V gene. The CDR3 region is CASSTTGGSYEQYV. The CDR3 DNA reads as TGTGCCAGCAGCACGACAGGGGGATCATACGAGCAGTACGTC.

On this clonotype itself: A read error is possible here, since a much larger clone lies one base away. V and J are TRBV14 and TRBJ2-5; 7 bases agree with TRBD2. V trimming: 0 bases; J trimming: 9 bases; junction bases outside the gene matches: 7. CDR1 is SGHDN and CDR2 is FVKESK in the germline V gene. This CDR3 comprises 14 residues. The CDR3 DNA reads as TGTGCCAGCAGCCAAGAATACGGTCGGGAGGCCCAGTACTTC. Its protein product is CASSQEYGREAQYF.

This clonotype has ten or more counts. The gene calls are TRBV20-1 and TRBJ2-5; the D gene is possibly TRBD2 (7 bases). Germline CDR1 and CDR2: DFQATT and SNEGSKA (reference sequence). CDR3 length: 12 residues. V was trimmed by 3 bases and J by 5 bases, leaving 10 bases between them. This CDR3 reads CSASWGGETQYF. CDR3 DNA: TGCAGTGCTAGCTGGGGGGGCGAGACCCAGTACTTC.

As regards this clonotype: A read error may explain this, as a much larger clone is one base away. The genes are TRBV4-2 and TRBJ2-1; D uncertain. The CDR3 runs to 14 residues. Germline CDR1 LGHNA, CDR2 YNFKEQ. CDR3 in amino acids: CSSRGDGNYNEQFF. CDR3 in DNA: TGTTCCAGCAGAGGTGACGGAAACTACAATGAGCAGTTCTTC.

With regard to this clonotype: One base away lies a much larger clone, so this may be a sequencing read error. The rearrangement uses TRBV6-2 or TRBV6-3 and TRBJ2-1; the match to TRBD2 covers 9 bases. This CDR3 spans 14 amino acids. In germline, CDR1 is MNHEY, CDR2 SVGEGT. The trim removed 10 bases at V and 5 bases at J, leaving 9 bases unmatched. CDR3 loop: CATRRGGPDNEQFF. The CDR3 DNA reads TGTGCCACCCGGCGGGGGGGCCCTGACAATGAGCAGTTCTTC.

This clonotype was counted at least ten times. The chain employs TRBV7-3 and TRBJ2-2; D may be TRBD1 (6 bases). V was clipped by 4 bases and J by 4 bases, with 13 bases between them. The CDR3 totals 15 residues. CDR1 and CDR2 (germline): SGHTA, FQGTGA. The chain's CDR3 is CASSSGAGLTGELFF. The CDR3 bases are TGTGCCAGCAGCTCAGGGGCAGGCCTCACCGGGGAGCTGTTTTTT.

This clonotype was counted at least ten times. The rearrangement links TRBV6-1 to TRBJ2-7; 9 bases align to TRBD1. Germline V gene lookup returns CDR1 MNHNS and CDR2 SASEGT. CDR3 length equals 13 residues. Germline trimming cut 7 bases from V and 3 bases from J; bases unmatched to any gene: 4. This CDR3 reads CASKGQGNYEQYV. Written as DNA, the CDR3 is TGTGCCAGCAAAGGACAGGGGAACTACGAGCAGTACGTC.

V is TRBV7-2 and J is TRBJ2-1; possibly TRBD2 for D (6 bases). Trimming cost V 1 base and J 5 bases, with 21 bases left between them. The CDR3 loop spans 18 amino acids. Germline V CDR1 and CDR2: SGHTA, FQGNSA. The CDR3 loop is CASSLGQSLARKDNEQFF. The CDR3 DNA follows: TGTGCCAGCAGCTTAGGCCAAAGTCTAGCGAGAAAGGACAATGAGCAGTTCTTC.

The rearrangement links TRBV10-3 to TRBJ1-1, with a weak D call TRBD1 (6 bases). Germline CDR1 ENHRY, CDR2 SYGVKD. The CDR3 has 15 amino acids. With 6 bases removed from V and 3 bases from J, the gap between germline ends came to 17 bases. The CDR3 spells CAISQEIQGDTEAFF. DNA for the CDR3: TGTGCCATCAGCCAGGAAATACAGGGTGACACTGAAGCTTTCTTT.

This clonotype was seen a handful of times. This chain joins TRBV10-1 and TRBJ2-3; 11 bases are a match to TRBD2. The V gene's germline CDR1 is WNHNN and CDR2 SYGVQD (reference sequence). Trimming removed 6 bases from V and 4 bases from J; junction bases left unmatched: 6. The CDR3 extends over 15 amino acids. The CDR3 region is CASSALAGVPDTQYF. Written as DNA, the CDR3 is TGCGCCAGCAGCGCACTAGCGGGGGTTCCAGATACGCAGTATTTT.

Written as DNA, the CDR3 is TGTGCCAGCTCACCGACCGCTACCTACGAGCAGTACGTC. It specifies CASSPTATYEQYV. V gene TRBV18 combines with J gene TRBJ2-7; no clear D gene. The CDR3 is made up of 13 amino acids. Trimming removed 3 bases from V and 2 bases from J, with 8 bases in between. Per the germline V gene, CDR1 is KGHSH and CDR2 is LQKENI.

This rearrangement joins TRBV19 to TRBJ1-5; TRBD1 might be the D (5 bases). Trimming took off 7 bases at V and 7 bases at J, with 26 bases between the two ends. The germline V gene has CDR1 LNHDA and CDR2 SQIVND (reference sequence). CDR3 length equals 17 residues. The CDR3 protein is CASNSPGGDEGSQPQHF. Here the CDR3 DNA reads TGTGCCAGTAACTCACCTGGGGGGGACGAAGGTAGCCAGCCCCAGCATTTT.